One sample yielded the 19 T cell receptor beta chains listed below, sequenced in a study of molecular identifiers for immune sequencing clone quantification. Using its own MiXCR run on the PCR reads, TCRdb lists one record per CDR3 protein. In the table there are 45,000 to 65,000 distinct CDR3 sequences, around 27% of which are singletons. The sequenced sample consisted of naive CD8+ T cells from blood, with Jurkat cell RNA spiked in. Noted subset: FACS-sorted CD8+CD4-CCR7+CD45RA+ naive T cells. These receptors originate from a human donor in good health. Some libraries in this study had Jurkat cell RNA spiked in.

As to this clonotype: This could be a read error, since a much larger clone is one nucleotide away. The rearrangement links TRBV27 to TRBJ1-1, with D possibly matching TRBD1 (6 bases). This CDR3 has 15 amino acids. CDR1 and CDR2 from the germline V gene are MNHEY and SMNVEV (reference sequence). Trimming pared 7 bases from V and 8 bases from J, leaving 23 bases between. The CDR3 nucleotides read TGTGCCAGCACCACCTATTGGACAGATGAACAAGAAGCTTTCTTT. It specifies CASTTYWTDEQEAFF.

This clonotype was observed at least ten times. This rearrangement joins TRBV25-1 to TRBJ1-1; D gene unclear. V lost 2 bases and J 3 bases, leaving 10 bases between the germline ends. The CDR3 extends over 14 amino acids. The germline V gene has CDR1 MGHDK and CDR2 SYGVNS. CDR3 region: CASSERFGHTEAFF. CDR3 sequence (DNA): TGTGCCAGCAGTGAACGATTTGGCCACACTGAAGCTTTCTTT.

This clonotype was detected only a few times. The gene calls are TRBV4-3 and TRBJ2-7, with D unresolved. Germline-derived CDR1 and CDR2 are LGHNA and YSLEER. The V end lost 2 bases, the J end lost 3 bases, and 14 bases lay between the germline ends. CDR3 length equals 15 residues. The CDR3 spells CASSQYEQTYYEQYF. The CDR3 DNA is TGCGCCAGCAGCCAATATGAGCAAACCTACTACGAGCAGTACTTC.

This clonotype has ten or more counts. This CDR3 reads CASSLWDAGPETQYF. In DNA form, the CDR3 reads TGTGCCAGCAGCTTATGGGACGCGGGCCCGGAGACCCAGTACTTC. The chain links TRBV7-9 to TRBJ2-5; the D gene could be TRBD1 or TRBD2 (5 bases each). CDR3 length equals 15 residues. Germline V gene lookup returns CDR1 SEHNR and CDR2 FQNEAQ (reference sequence). V gave up 2 bases and J gave up 5 bases, with 15 bases separating them.

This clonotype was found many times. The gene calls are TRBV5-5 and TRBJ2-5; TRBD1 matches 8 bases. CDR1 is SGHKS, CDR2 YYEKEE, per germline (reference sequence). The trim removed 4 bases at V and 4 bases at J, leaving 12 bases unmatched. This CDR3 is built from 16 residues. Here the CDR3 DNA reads TGTGCCAGCAGCCCGTCCAGGGGGCGTTCGCTAGAGACCCAGTACTTC. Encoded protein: CASSPSRGRSLETQYF.

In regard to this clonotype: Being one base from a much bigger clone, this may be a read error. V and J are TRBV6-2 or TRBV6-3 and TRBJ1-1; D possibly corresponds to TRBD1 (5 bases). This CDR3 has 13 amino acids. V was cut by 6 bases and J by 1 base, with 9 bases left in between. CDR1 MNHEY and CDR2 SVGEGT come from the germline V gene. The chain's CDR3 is CASRSGGNTEAFF. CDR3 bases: TGTGCCAGCAGAAGCGGGGGGAACACTGAAGCTTTCTTT.

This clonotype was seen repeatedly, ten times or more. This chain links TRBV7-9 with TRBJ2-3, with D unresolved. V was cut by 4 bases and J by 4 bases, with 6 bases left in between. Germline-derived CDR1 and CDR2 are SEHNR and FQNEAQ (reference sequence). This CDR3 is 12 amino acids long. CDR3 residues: CASSSEPDTQYF. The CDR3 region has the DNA TGTGCCAGCAGCTCGGAACCAGATACGCAGTATTTT.

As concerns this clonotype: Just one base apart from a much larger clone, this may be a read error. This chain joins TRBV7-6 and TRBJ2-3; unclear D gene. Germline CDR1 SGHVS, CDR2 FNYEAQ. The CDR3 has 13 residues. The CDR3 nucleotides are TGTGCCAGCAGCCGAAAACTTGGGGATACGCGGTATTTT. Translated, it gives CASSRKLGDTRYF.

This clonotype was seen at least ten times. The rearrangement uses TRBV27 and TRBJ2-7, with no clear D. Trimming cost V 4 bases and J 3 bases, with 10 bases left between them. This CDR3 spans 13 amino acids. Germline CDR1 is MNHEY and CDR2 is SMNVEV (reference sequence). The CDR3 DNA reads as TGTGCCAGCAGTTCCCTCTCCAGCTACGAGCAGTACTTC. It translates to CASSSLSSYEQYF.

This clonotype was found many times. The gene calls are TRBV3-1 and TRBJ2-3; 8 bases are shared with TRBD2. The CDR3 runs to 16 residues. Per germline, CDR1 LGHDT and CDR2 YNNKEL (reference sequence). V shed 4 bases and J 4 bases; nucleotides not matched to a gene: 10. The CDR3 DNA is TGTGCCAGCAGCCCCGGACTAGCTCACAAGCCAGATACGCAGTATTTT. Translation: CASSPGLAHKPDTQYF.

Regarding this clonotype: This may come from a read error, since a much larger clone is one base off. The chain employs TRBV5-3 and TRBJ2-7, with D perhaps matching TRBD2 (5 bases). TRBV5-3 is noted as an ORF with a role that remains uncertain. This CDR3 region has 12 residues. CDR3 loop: CASSSGIYEQNF. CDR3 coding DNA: TGTGCCAGCAGCTCGGGGATCTACGAGCAGAACTTC.

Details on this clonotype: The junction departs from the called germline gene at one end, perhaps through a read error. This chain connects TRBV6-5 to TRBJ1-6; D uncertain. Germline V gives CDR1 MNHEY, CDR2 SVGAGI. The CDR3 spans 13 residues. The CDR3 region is CASGYSVNSPLHF. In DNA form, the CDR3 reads TGTGCCAGCGGTTACTCTGTAAATTCACCCCTCCACTTT.

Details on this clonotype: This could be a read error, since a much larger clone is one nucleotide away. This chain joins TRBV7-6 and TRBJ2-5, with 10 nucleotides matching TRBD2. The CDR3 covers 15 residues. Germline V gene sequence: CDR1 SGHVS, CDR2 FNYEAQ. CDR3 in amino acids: CTSSVSGRYQETQYF. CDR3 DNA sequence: TGTACCAGCAGCGTTAGCGGGAGGTACCAAGAGACCCAGTACTTC.

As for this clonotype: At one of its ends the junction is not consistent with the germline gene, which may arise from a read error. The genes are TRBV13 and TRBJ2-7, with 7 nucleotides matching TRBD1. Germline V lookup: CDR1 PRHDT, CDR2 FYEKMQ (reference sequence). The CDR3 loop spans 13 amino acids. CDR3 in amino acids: CASSSGGPYEQCF. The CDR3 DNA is TGTGCCAGCAGCTCAGGGGGACCCTACGAGCAGTGCTTC. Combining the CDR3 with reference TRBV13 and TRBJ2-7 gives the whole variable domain AAGVIQSPRHLIKEKRETATLKCYPIPRHDTVYWYQQGPGQDPQFLISFYEKMQSDKGSIPDRFSAQQFSDYHSELNMSSLELGDSALYFCASSSGGPYEQCFGPGTRLTVT.

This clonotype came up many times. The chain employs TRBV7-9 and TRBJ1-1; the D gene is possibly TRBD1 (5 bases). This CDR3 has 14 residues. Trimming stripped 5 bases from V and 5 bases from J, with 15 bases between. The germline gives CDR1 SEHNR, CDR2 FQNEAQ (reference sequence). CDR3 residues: CASSLPGGGTEAFF. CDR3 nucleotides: TGTGCCAGCAGCCTACCCGGGGGGGGGACTGAAGCTTTCTTT.

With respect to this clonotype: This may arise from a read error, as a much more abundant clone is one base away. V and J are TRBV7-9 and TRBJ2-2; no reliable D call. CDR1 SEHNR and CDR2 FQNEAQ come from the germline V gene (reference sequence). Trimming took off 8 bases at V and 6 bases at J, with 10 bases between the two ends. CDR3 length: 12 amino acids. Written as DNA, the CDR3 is TGTGCCAGCTTCCAAGACGCCGGGGAGCTGTTTTTT. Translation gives CASFQDAGELFF.

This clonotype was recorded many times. The CDR3 protein is CSASGGLQSTDTQYF. The CDR3 nucleotides read TGCAGTGCTAGTGGTGGGCTCCAGAGCACAGATACGCAGTATTTT. The V gene is TRBV20-1, the J gene TRBJ2-3, with D hard to call. Germline lookup yields CDR1 DFQATT and CDR2 SNEGSKA (reference sequence). This CDR3 region has 15 residues. Trimming left V 3 bases short and J 0 bases short, with 13 bases between.

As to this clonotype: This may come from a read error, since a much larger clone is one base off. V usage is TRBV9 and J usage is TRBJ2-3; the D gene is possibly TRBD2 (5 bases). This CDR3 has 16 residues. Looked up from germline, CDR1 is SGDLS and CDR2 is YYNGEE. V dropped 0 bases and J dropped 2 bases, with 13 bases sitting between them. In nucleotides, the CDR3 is TGTGCCAGCAGCGTAGAGAGAGCGGCCCACACAGATACGCAGTATTTT. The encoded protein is CASSVERAAHTDTQYF.

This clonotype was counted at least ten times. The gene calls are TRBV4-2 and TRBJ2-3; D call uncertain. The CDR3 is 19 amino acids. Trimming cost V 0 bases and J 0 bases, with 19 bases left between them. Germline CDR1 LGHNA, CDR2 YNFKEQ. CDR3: CASSQDSLAEISSTDTQYF. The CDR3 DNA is TGTGCCAGCAGCCAAGACAGCCTTGCAGAAATTTCTAGCACAGATACGCAGTATTTT.